The present T cell receptor (beta chain) was sequenced within a study of shared clonotypes between healthy human individuals. Remarks on this clone: The antigen is not known.

In the naive CD8 group, cells lacked CD45RO and were positively selected for CCR7, so terminally differentiated effector memory CD45RA+ cells were left out. Whole-study findings and limits: Clonotype sharing across donors was expected to vary with sequencing depth.

The CDR3 loop spans 13 amino acids. V lost 6 bases and J 6 bases, leaving 16 bases between the germline ends. Germline V CDR1 and CDR2: SQVTM, ANQGSEA. Profiling relied on immunoSEQ multiplex PCR, and the TCRdb table lists in-frame clones only, not all of them. The repertoire has some 2,000,000 clones, about 94% of them found once; the top ten carry roughly 1%. The origin of this receptor is a man between 18 and 29 years old in good health. Sequencing was carried out using naive CD8+ T cells sorted from blood. This sequence joins TRBV29-1 and TRBJ2-3, with D perhaps TRBD2 (6 bases). The CDR3: CSVPGTLIDTQYF. CDR3 sequence (DNA): TGCAGCGTGCCCGGGACTCTGATCGATACGCAGTATTTT.